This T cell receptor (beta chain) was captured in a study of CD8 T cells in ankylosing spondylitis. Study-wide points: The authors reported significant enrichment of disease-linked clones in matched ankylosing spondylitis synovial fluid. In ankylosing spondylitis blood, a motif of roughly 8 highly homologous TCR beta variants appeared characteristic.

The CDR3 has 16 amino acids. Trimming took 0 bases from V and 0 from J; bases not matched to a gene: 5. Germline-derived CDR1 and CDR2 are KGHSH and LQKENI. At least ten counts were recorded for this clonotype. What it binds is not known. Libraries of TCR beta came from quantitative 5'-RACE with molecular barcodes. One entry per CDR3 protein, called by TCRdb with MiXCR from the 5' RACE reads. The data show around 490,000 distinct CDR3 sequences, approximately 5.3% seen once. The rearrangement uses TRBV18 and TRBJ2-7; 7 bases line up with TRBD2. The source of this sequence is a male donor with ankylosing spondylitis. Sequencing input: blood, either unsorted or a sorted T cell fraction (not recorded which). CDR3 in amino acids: CASSPPLPGGSYEQYF. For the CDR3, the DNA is TGTGCCAGCTCACCACCGTTGCCGGGGGGCTCCTACGAGCAGTACTTC.